The clone carrying this T cell receptor beta chain was seen only once. As handled by the study authors: Estimation of nucleated cell counts relied on the amplification of reference gene primers. Libraries were prepared by immunoSEQ multiplex PCR; TCRdb keeps only in-frame clonotypes and omits some of them. V, J and clone size derive from that table, while D and trimming were established from the DNA sequence. The profile shows approximately 240,000 clones, approximately 86% of them singletons. The sample originates from a study of blood T cell repertoires in COVID-19. CDR1 is MNHEY and CDR2 is SMNVEV in the germline V gene (reference sequence). The V gene lost 5 bases and the J gene lost 6 bases, with 16 bases spanning the gap. The CDR3 totals 15 residues.

The sequencing input was peripheral blood. This sequence originates from a woman younger than 45 who had recovered from COVID-19. The rearrangement uses TRBV27 and TRBJ2-2, with D perhaps matching TRBD2 (5 bases). CDR3 amino acids: CASSVPGITPGELFF. The CDR3 DNA follows: TGTGCCAGCAGTGTACCGGGAATCACTCCCGGGGAGCTGTTTTTT.